This T cell receptor (beta chain) stems from a study of blood T cell repertoires in COVID-19. Turning to the study itself: The samples span acute and convalescent COVID-19 from the United States, Italy and Spain. From T cells, B-cell-depleted T cells, or PBMCs came the material, which was cDNA or gDNA.

Germline CDR1 and CDR2: KGHSH and LQKENI. J gave up 4 bases and V 3 bases, and 4 bases lay outside the gene matches. CDR3 length equals 14 residues. As processed by the authors: Amplified reference gene primers provided the basis for estimating nucleated cell counts. The table came from immunoSEQ multiplex PCR; TCRdb's copy has only in-frame clones and leaves some out. The V and J calls and clone size were taken over from that table, and D and trimming were inferred from the DNA. Here the sample spans some 160,000 clones, about four fifths being singletons. Input material: peripheral blood. The J gene is TRBJ1-1, the V gene TRBV18, with TRBD1 matching 8 bases. This sequence originates from a woman aged 80 or older with acute or convalescent COVID-19. The CDR3 region has the DNA TGTGCCAGCTCACCGGACAGGGTTGGCACTGAAGCTTTCTTT. Translation: CASSPDRVGTEAFF.